Below, 13 T cell receptor beta chains from the same sample are listed, as sequenced in a study of cytomegalovirus exposure and HLA in healthy donors. Researchers ran the PCR with 60 Vbeta and 13 Jbeta primers. Profiled with immunoSEQ multiplex PCR; TCRdb holds only in-frame clones, not every one. Found here are over 250,000 clones, roughly 90% of them singletons; the top ten hold 3.5% to 4%. The sample was PBMCs. The receptors originated from a man between 35 and 55 years old in good health and CMV-seropositive.

This sequence joins TRBV19 and TRBJ2-2; a weak D match, TRBD1 (6 bases). Germline CDR1 and CDR2: LNHDA and SQIVND (reference sequence). Trimming took 5 bases from V and 5 from J, leaving 9 bases between them. This CDR3 comprises 13 residues. The CDR3 loop is CASSLTGTGELFF. Here the CDR3 DNA reads TGTGCCAGTAGTCTAACAGGGACCGGGGAGCTGTTTTTT.

The genes are TRBV9 and TRBJ2-1; 7 nucleotides align to TRBD2. Germline lookup yields CDR1 SGDLS and CDR2 YYNGEE. The ends lost 2 bases at V and 5 bases at J; junction bases unmatched: 13. The CDR3 length is 17 residues. The DNA for the CDR3 is TGTGCCAGCAGCGTGAGGGCGGTGGGACTACTAAACAATGAGCAGTTCTTC. It codes for CASSVRAVGLLNNEQFF.

The chain recombines TRBV9 with TRBJ2-7, with a weak D call TRBD1 (6 bases). This CDR3 has 15 residues. Trimming removed 2 bases from V and 1 base from J, with 13 bases in between. Germline loops: CDR1 SGDLS, CDR2 YYNGEE. CDR3 DNA: TGTGCCAGCAGCGTGAGACAGGAAGGATCCTACGAGCAGTACTTC. It specifies CASSVRQEGSYEQYF.

A single count supports this clone. The chain has TRBV28 and TRBJ2-7; the match to TRBD1 covers 10 bases. This CDR3 has 13 residues. The V segment lost 6 bases and the J segment 2 bases; nucleotides outside the gene matches: 1. Germline values: CDR1 MDHEN, CDR2 SYDVKM. The CDR3 DNA reads as TGTGCCAGCAGGGGACAGGGGACCTACGAGCAGTACTTC. Its translation is CASRGQGTYEQYF. The variable domain in full, completed from reference TRBV28 and TRBJ2-7, reads DVKVTQSSRYLVKRTGEKVFLECVQDMDHENMFWYRQDPGLGLRLIYFSYDVKMKEKGDIPEGYSVSREKKERFSLILESASTNQTSMYLCASRGQGTYEQYFGPGTRLTVT.

The chain has TRBV9 and TRBJ1-3; no firm D call. The CDR3 is 17 residues long. Germline-derived CDR1 and CDR2 are SGDLS and YYNGEE. Deletions cut 0 bases from V and 0 bases from J, with 13 bases between. For the CDR3, the DNA is TGTGCCAGCAGCGTAGACCTAGGCCCCAGCTCTGGAAACACCATATATTTT. Translation gives CASSVDLGPSSGNTIYF.

This chain connects TRBV5-1 to TRBJ1-1, with 12 bases matching TRBD1. The CDR3 extends over 18 amino acids. V gave up 0 bases and J gave up 5 bases; unmatched junction bases: 11. Germline values: CDR1 SGHRS, CDR2 YFSETQ. The CDR3 reads CASSLGYGTGGRGTEAFF. In DNA, the CDR3 is TGCGCCAGCAGCTTGGGGTACGGGACAGGGGGCCGGGGGACTGAAGCTTTCTTT.

The chain recombines TRBV28 with TRBJ1-1, with D perhaps matching TRBD1 (5 bases). The CDR3 sequence is 15 residues long. Germline V lookup: CDR1 MDHEN, CDR2 SYDVKM. Trimming left V 1 base short and J 0 bases short, with 9 bases between. The CDR3 sequence is CASSLFDSLNTEAFF. CDR3 DNA: TGTGCCAGCAGTTTATTTGACAGCTTGAACACTGAAGCTTTCTTT. Using reference TRBV28 and TRBJ1-1 for the parts outside the CDR3, the full variable domain is DVKVTQSSRYLVKRTGEKVFLECVQDMDHENMFWYRQDPGLGLRLIYFSYDVKMKEKGDIPEGYSVSREKKERFSLILESASTNQTSMYLCASSLFDSLNTEAFFGQGTRLTVV.

This clone was observed once. The junction shows a germline mismatch at one end, possibly a read error. V usage is TRBV7-9 and J usage is TRBJ2-5; D possibly corresponds to TRBD1 (6 bases). There are 12 residues in the CDR3. Germline V gene sequence: CDR1 SEHNR, CDR2 FQNEAQ (reference sequence). As DNA, the CDR3 is TGTTCCAGCAGCTGGGACATCGAGACCCAGTACTTC. Its protein is CSSSWDIETQYF.

V gene TRBV5-6 combines with J gene TRBJ2-5; a possible D gene is TRBD1 (5 bases). The V end was cut by 1 base, the J end by 5 bases, with 6 bases between. Germline lookup yields CDR1 SGHDT and CDR2 YYEEEE. CDR3 length equals 12 residues. The CDR3 loop is CASSLSGETQYF. In nucleotides, the CDR3 is TGTGCCAGCAGCTTGTCAGGGGAGACCCAGTACTTC.

V is TRBV7-9 and J is TRBJ1-2; TRBD1 aligns across 9 bases. This CDR3 is built from 14 residues. The junction had 7 bases not matched to a gene; V was cut back by 5 bases and J by 6 bases. Germline values: CDR1 SEHNR, CDR2 FQNEAQ (reference sequence). The CDR3 loop reads CASSPLDRGDGYTF. For the CDR3, the DNA is TGTGCCAGCAGCCCCCTCGACAGGGGGGATGGCTACACCTTC.

V is TRBV5-5 and J is TRBJ2-1; 8 bases line up with TRBD2. The CDR3 runs 15 residues. V gave up 0 bases and J gave up 6 bases; unmatched junction bases: 5. Germline CDR1 and CDR2: SGHKS and YYEKEE (reference sequence). The CDR3 here is CASSLGAGVTNEQFF. The CDR3 nucleotides are TGTGCCAGCAGCTTGGGAGCGGGAGTGACCAATGAGCAGTTCTTC.

The chain uses TRBV6-5 and TRBJ2-3; 9 bases map to TRBD2. CDR1 is MNHEY and CDR2 is SVGAGI in the germline V gene. V lost 11 bases and J lost 4; bases outside the gene matches: 10. The CDR3 is made up of 14 amino acids. The CDR3 DNA reads TGTGCCTCCGGGTGGCGGGGGGGGGCAGATACGCAGTATTTT. It yields the protein CASGWRGGADTQYF.

The chain joins TRBV6-1 to TRBJ1-4; TRBD1 is a possible D gene (6 bases). V was cut by 1 base and J by 4 bases, with 13 bases left in between. Germline V gene sequence: CDR1 MNHNS, CDR2 SASEGT. This CDR3 is built from 16 residues. The CDR3 sequence: CASSEGTGPYNEKLFF. CDR3 bases: TGTGCCAGCAGTGAAGGTACAGGGCCTTATAATGAAAAACTGTTTTTT.